The T cell receptor (beta chain) under discussion was sequenced for a study of blood T cell repertoires in COVID-19. Study context: Sources were T cells, B-cell-depleted T cells, or PBMCs; the material itself was cDNA or gDNA.

As handled by the study authors: Using reference gene primer amplification, nucleated cell counts were estimated. Clones were read by immunoSEQ multiplex PCR, and TCRdb kept only the in-frame ones, dropping some. V and J calls and clone size are given by that table; D and trimming were obtained from the DNA. The table records roughly 350,000 clones, 88% of them present only once. One Seattle source followed patients from active infection through their disease course. A word on this clone: This sample includes further DNA sequences coding for the same CDR3.

Germline V gene data show CDR1 as MNHNS and CDR2 as SASEGT. The V end was cut by 3 bases, the J end by 4 bases, with 9 bases between. The CDR3 loop spans 13 amino acids. The sample comprised peripheral blood. The chain joins TRBV6-1 to TRBJ1-2, with D hard to call. The TCR comes from a woman aged 65 to 85 with COVID-19, enrolled during active disease. CDR3 coding DNA: TGTGCCAGCAGTGAGGGGAGGGTCTATGGCTACACCTTC. This codes for CASSEGRVYGYTF.